This TCR beta chain came from a study of OX40 agonist ivuxolimab in advanced cancers. Overall study context: Partial responses were achieved by three patients, of whom one had hepatocellular carcinoma and two had cutaneous melanoma.

Study-wide points: Low normalized T-cell clonal expansion was also seen in some nonresponders.

The CDR3 has 15 residues. The germline V and J ends were trimmed by 4 bases and 0 bases, with 10 bases remaining between them. Looked up from germline, CDR1 is MGHRA and CDR2 is YSYEKL. A note on this clone: What it binds is unknown.

Sequenced by immunoSEQ multiplex PCR; TCRdb stores in-frame clones only, minus some. The table includes 60,000 to 85,000 clones, approximately 80% detected once. The sequencing here drew on CD4+ or CD8+ T cells sorted from blood, taken in a trial of the OX40 agonist ivuxolimab. This receptor was obtained from an adult with an advanced solid tumor such as melanoma, head and neck, liver or kidney cancer. The chain carries TRBV4-1 and TRBJ2-1; tentatively, D is TRBD2 (6 bases). The CDR3 nucleotides are TGCGCCAGCAGCCGGCAGACTAGCTCCTACAATGAGCAGTTCTTC. Its protein product is CASSRQTSSYNEQFF.